The entry that follows covers one T cell receptor beta chain sequence. Its antigen is still unknown. The method was immunoSEQ multiplex PCR; TCRdb's version includes in-frame clones alone and lacks a portion of them. Among over 50,000 clones listed, roughly 88% were seen once. The sample comes from a study of T cell responses to AZD1222 COVID-19 vaccine. Turning to the study itself: Second-dose intervals of approximately 4 or approximately 12 weeks were pooled.

Findings and limits, study-wide: There were repertoire samples only from the period after the peak T cell response. Most donors were white British and more were female, and clonal diversity was possibly underestimated. Spike was spanned by vaccine-associated CD4 TCRs, with dominance at 160-218 and 743-854.

The TCR originated in an adult in good health. Sequencing was performed on peripheral blood, taken on day 0 of AZD1222 vaccination.

The CDR3 is CASSIGQMTYGYTF. DNA of the CDR3: TGTGCCAGTAGTATCGGACAGATGACCTATGGCTACACCTTC. The V and J genes are TRBV19 and TRBJ1-2, with TRBD1 as a possible D gene (6 bases). Germline V gives CDR1 LNHDA, CDR2 SQIVND (reference sequence). The CDR3 has 14 amino acids. Trimming cost V 3 bases and J 4 bases, with 12 bases left between them. Using reference TRBV19 and TRBJ1-2 for the parts outside the CDR3, the full variable domain is DGGITQSPKYLFRKEGQNVTLSCEQNLNHDAMYWYRQDPGQGLRLIYYSQIVNDFQKGDIAEGYSVSREKKESFPLTVTSAQKNPTAFYLCASSIGQMTYGYTFGSGTRLTVV.